This T cell receptor beta chain was recovered during a study of cytomegalovirus exposure and HLA in healthy donors. Study results and limitations: Both high specificity and high sensitivity reportedly marked the classifier's diagnosis of cytomegalovirus status.

The CDR3 extends over 15 amino acids. V was shortened by 4 bases and J by 0 bases, with 12 bases between the two germline ends. The germline gives CDR1 MGHRA, CDR2 YSYEKL. The primer mix had 60 Vbeta and 13 Jbeta primers. Assay: immunoSEQ multiplex PCR; the TCRdb copy retains only in-frame clones and omits some. The sample holds around 200,000 clones, 79% seen once. This clone was detected once. Its specificity is unknown. The specimen was PBMCs. V and J are TRBV4-1 and TRBJ1-2, with D tentatively TRBD1 (5 bases). This sequence originates from a woman in her twenties or thirties in good health and CMV-seropositive. CDR3: CASSPVARANYGYTF. The CDR3 DNA sequence: TGCGCCAGCAGCCCCGTTGCCAGGGCTAACTATGGCTACACCTTC.